This TCR beta chain was found in a study of tumor and adjacent non-tumor tissue in lung cancer. Overall study findings and caveats: Tumor repertoires had a smaller top 100 clone share than normal lung. Tumor tissue had significantly higher TCR diversity than normal lung.

This CDR3 has 15 amino acids. Per germline, CDR1 MNHEY and CDR2 SVGAGI. RNA was extracted from bulk tissue without any cell sorting. The library came from three nested PCR rounds adapted from ARM-PCR protocols. Using its own MiXCR run on the multiplex PCR reads, TCRdb lists one record per CDR3 protein. The repertoire consists of approximately 120,000 distinct CDR3 sequences, with roughly 80% occurring once and the leading ten covering 37%. A word on this clonotype: Its antigen is unknown. Compared with germline, one end of the junction differs, possibly owing to a read error.

The sequenced material came from lung tumor tissue. This clonotype was obtained from a woman aged 55-69 years with non-small cell lung cancer. The chain links TRBV6-5 to TRBJ2-4, with D perhaps TRBD1 (6 bases). The chain's CDR3 is CASTSPEQGFYIQCF. CDR3 nucleotides: TGTGCCAGTACTTCTCCGGAACAGGGTTTTTATATTCAGTGCTTC.